Given below is one T cell receptor (beta chain) in context. Its recognized antigen is unknown. No base quality information exists; no much larger clone differs at one position. TCR beta CDR3 regions were amplified from RNA transcripts for repertoire sequencing. The first round of RT-PCR was done with HTBI primers and the Qiagen OneStep RT-PCR kit, and was followed by a second round of multiplex PCR, then size selection and purification. The libraries underwent paired-end sequencing with 100 bp reads on an Illumina HiSeq2000. As for how the authors treated the data: Reads were processed with SOAPnuke, discarding reads with adapters, uncalled bases, mean Phred below 15, or no exact constant-primer or identifier match. COPE v1.2.5 was used to merge the high-quality paired reads. Unique nucleotide sequences were defined as clonotypes and aligned to IMGT TRB V, D and J references using MiTCR v1.1. Only V-J combinations with frequency above 0.0001 were analysed, covering about 99% of repertoires. A TCR clonal expansion and chaos score per V-J combination was defined as the ratio of F50 clonal expansion to chaos observed in the TCRdist matrix. Welch's t-statistics and random forest were used to reduce features to about a dozen V-J combinations, which were fed into a naive Bayes classifier. The Morisita-Horn index was used to measure how similar the thyroid and blood repertoires were. TCRdb redid the processing of the public reads, applying fastp at Q25 and MiXCR, and retained in-frame beta chains. Each entry is one CDR3 protein sequence, shown with its most common DNA and genes. The V and J calls come from TCRdb's annotation, not from the publication. The sample includes 340,000 or so distinct CDR3 sequences, with 17% observed a single time. The ten largest clones add up to around 12% of the sample.

Patients with ophthalmopathy had moderately to severely active disease, with a Clinical Activity Score of 3 or more, a NOSPECS grade of 4 or more, and a disease duration of less than 3 months. Anyone with other autoimmune diseases, uncontrolled infections, pregnancy or lactation was excluded from the study. Clinical symptoms, serum thyroxine, TRAb, thyroid ultrasound and orbital computed tomography were used for diagnosis. PBMCs were isolated from more than 9 ml of fresh peripheral blood by Ficoll-Paque density gradient centrifugation. Total RNA was extracted with Trizol reagent and quality-checked on an Agilent 2100 Bioanalyzer. These data are taken from a study of Graves' ophthalmopathy and Graves' hyperthyroidism (dated by TCRdb to 2016 to 2018). Looking at the study overall: Peripheral blood was collected before any treatment was given, at the time of initial diagnosis. The study used TCR beta repertoire signatures to distinguish Graves' ophthalmopathy from Graves' hyperthyroidism and to predict progression to ophthalmopathy. In total, some 140 blood samples were TCR-sequenced: approximately 40 ophthalmopathy, around 75 hyperthyroidism and approximately 17 hyperthyroidism-to-ophthalmopathy patients. A discovery set of 95 to 100 patients (around 44 ophthalmopathy, 55 to 60 stable hyperthyroidism) was enrolled to explore V-J signatures distinguishing ophthalmopathy from hyperthyroidism. An independent validation cohort was composed of 18 hyperthyroidism patients and approximately 15 patients who later progressed from hyperthyroidism to ophthalmopathy. In roughly 6 hyperthyroidism patients, the T-cell repertoires found in thyroid tissue were compared with those found in blood. Once sampling was done, hyperthyroidism patients were given methimazole at a starting dose of 30 mg daily, while ophthalmopathy patients were given high-dose intravenous methylprednisolone.

What the work shows at the level of the full study, not this receptor alone: No statistical method was used to set the sample size in advance, and the investigators knew which group each participant was assigned to. In validation, the model predicted ophthalmopathy progression with 55% to 71% sensitivity and around 72% specificity; approximately 12 predicted patients were CT-confirmed with GO in a median of approximately six months. In cross-validation, the 13-signature model distinguished ophthalmopathy from stable hyperthyroidism with about 90% sensitivity and around 84% specificity, while in the test set the corresponding values were about 80% and 75%. Most expanded thyroid clonotypes with frequency above 0.001 were also detected in blood, suggesting blood repertoires may reflect the thyroid immune response.

The CDR1 and CDR2 encoded by the germline V gene are SGHVS and FNYEAQ. Taken from cysteine to phenylalanine, the CDR3 has 16 residues. CDR3 DNA is the only sequence kept; it has 48 bases, read in frame from the first base. V trim: 5 bases; J trim: 2 bases; unmatched bases: 9. Recombination joined TRBV7-6 with TRBJ1-3, and 7 bases in between align with TRBD1. The TCR sequence derives from an adult man with Graves' ophthalmopathy. Sequencing input: peripheral blood. The CDR3 protein: CASSPRYRGTGNTIYF. The nucleotides are TGTGCCAGCAGCCCCCGTTACAGGGGCACTGGAAACACCATATATTTT.